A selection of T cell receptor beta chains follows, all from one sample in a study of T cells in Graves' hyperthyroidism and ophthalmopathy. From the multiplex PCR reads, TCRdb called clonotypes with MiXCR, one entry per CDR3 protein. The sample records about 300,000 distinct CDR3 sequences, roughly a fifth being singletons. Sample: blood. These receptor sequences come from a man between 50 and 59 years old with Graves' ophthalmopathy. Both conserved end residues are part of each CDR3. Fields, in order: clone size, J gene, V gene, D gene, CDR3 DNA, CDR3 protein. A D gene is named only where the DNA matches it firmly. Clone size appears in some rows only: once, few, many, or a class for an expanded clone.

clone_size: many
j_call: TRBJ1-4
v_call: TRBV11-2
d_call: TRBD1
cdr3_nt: TGTGCCAGCAGCTTGTCACAGGGGTTAGGTGAAAAACTGTTTTTT
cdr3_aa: CASSLSQGLGEKLFF

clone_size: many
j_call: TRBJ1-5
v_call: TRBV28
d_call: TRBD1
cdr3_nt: TGTGCCAGCAGTTTAAATCTAGGGACAGGCGGCAATCAGCCCCAGCATTTT
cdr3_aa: CASSLNLGTGGNQPQHF

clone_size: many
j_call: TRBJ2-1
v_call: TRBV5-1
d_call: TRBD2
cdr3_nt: TGCGCCAGCAGCTTGTTTCGCGGGAGCGGGGGCAATGAGCAGTTCTTC
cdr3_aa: CASSLFRGSGGNEQFF

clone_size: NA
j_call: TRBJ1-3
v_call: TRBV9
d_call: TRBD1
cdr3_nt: TGTGCCAGCAGCGTAGAAGGACAGGGGGCTGGAAACACCATATATTTT
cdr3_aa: CASSVEGQGAGNTIYF

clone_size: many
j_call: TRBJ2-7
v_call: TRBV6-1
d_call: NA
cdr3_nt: TGTGCCAGCAGCACCACGTACGAGCAGTACTTC
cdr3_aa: CASSTTYEQYF

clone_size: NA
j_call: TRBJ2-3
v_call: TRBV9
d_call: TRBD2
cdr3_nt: TGTGCCAGCAGCGCGACTAGCGGGGGGGATAGCACAGATACGCAGTATTTT
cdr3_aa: CASSATSGGDSTDTQYF

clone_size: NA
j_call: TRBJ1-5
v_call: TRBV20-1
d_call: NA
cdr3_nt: TGCAGCGCCCGGACGGCCCTGGGCAATCAGCCCCAGCATTTT
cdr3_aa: CSARTALGNQPQHF

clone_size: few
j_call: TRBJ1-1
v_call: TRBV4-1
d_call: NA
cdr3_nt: TGCGCCAGCAGCCAAGACGGGTGGGGTGAAGCTTTCTTT
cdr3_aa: CASSQDGWGEAFF

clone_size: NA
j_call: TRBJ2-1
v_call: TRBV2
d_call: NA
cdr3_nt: TGTGCCAGCAGCCAACTGACGGGGACCTACAATGAGCAGTTCTTC
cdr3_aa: CASSQLTGTYNEQFF

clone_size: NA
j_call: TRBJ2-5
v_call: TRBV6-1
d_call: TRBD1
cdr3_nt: TGTGCCAGCAGTAGACCGGGACAGGGATGGGAGACCCAGTACTTC
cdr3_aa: CASSRPGQGWETQYF

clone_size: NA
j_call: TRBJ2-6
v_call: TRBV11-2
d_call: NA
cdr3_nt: TGTGCCAGCAGCCACAGCCCGAGCTCTGGGGCCAACGTCCTGACTTTC
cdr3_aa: CASSHSPSSGANVLTF

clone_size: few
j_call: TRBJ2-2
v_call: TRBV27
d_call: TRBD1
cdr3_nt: TGTGCCAGCAGAAACACCGGGACAGGGGGCTTTTTGAGCCTTAACACCGGGGAGCTGTTTTTT
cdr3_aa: CASRNTGTGGFLSLNTGELFF

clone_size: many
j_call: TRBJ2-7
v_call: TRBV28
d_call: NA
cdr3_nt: TGTGCCAGCAGCCCCGGTGGGCGGACGACCCCCTACGAGCAGTACTTC
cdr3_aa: CASSPGGRTTPYEQYF

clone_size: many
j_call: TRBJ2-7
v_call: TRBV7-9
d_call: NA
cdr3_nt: TGTGCCAGCAGCCCTCGGGACACCATCTCCTACGAGCAGTACTTC
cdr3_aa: CASSPRDTISYEQYF

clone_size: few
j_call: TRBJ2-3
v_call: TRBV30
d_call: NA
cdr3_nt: TGTGCCTGGAGTTCGGGATCAACTAGCACAGATACGCAGTATTTT
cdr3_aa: CAWSSGSTSTDTQYF

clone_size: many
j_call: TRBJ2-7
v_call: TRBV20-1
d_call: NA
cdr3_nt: TGCAGTGCTAGAAGGCTAAATACCTACGAGCAGTACTTC
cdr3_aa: CSARRLNTYEQYF

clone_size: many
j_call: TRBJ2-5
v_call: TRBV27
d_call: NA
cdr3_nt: TGTGCCAGCAGTTTATCAGGGAGTGGAGAGACCCAGTACTTC
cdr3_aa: CASSLSGSGETQYF

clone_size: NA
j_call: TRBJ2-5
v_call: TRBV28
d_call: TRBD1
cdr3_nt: TGTGCCAGCAGTCGGACAGGGGGCGCTCCCGAGACCCAGTACTTC
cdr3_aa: CASSRTGGAPETQYF

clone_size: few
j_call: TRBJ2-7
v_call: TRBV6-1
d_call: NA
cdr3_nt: TGTGCCAGCAGTTCCGGGACATACGTCTACGAGCAGTACTTC
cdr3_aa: CASSSGTYVYEQYF

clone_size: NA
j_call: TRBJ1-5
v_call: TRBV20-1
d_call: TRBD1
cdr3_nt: TGCAGTGCTGGGGGACAGGGTAGCAATCAGCCCCAGCATTTT
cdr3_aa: CSAGGQGSNQPQHF

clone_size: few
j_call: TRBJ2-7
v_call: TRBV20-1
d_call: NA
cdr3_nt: TGCAGTGCTAGAGATAGGCCTTCCTACGAGCAGTACTTC
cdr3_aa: CSARDRPSYEQYF

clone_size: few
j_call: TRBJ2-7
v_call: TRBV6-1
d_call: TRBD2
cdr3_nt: TGTGCCAGCAGCTACTCTAGCGGGAGACGAAACGAGCAGTACTTC
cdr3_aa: CASSYSSGRRNEQYF

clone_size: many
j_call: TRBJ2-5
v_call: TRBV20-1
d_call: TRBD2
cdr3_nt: TGCAGTGCCGAGCGGGGAGCGGGAGGGGGAGAGACCCAGTACTTC
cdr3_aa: CSAERGAGGGETQYF

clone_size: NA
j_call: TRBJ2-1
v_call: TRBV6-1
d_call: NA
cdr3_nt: TGTGCCAGCCTACGGGCCCGGGGCGGGACCATCTACAATGAGCAGTTCTTC
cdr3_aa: CASLRARGGTIYNEQFF

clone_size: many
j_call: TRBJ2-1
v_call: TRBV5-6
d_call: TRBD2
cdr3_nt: TGTGCCAGCAGCCCGGCTAGCGGGAGTCGGGTCAATGAGCAGTTCTTC
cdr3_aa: CASSPASGSRVNEQFF

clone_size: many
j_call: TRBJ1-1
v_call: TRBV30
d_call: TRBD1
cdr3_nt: TGTGCCTGGAGTCCCGGACCCGGGACAGGGACGGCTTTCTTT
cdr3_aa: CAWSPGPGTGTAFF

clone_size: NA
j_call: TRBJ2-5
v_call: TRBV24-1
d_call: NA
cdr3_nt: TGTGCCACCAGTGAGCCGACTGGACCCCCTTCTACTGCAGAGACCCAGTACTTC
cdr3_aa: CATSEPTGPPSTAETQYF

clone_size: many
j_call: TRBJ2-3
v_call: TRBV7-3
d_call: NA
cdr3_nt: TGTGCCAGCAGTCTGCTGGGTAGCCTAGATACGCAGTATTTT
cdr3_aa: CASSLLGSLDTQYF

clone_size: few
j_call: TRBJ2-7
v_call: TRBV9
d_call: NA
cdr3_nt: TGTGCCAGCAGCGTAGGCGGCTCGGACGAGCAGTACTTC
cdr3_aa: CASSVGGSDEQYF

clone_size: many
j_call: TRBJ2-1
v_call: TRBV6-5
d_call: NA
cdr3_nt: TGTGCCAGCAGTTACTCCGAAGGGCTGCTGAATGAGCAGTTCTTC
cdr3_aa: CASSYSEGLLNEQFF

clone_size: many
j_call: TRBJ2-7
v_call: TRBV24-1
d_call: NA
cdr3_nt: TGTGCCACCAGTGATTTGAGACACGAGCAGTACTTC
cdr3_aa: CATSDLRHEQYF

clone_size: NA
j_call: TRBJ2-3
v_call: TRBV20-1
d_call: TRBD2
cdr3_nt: TGCAGTGCTAACGGACTAGCGGAACCCACAGATACGCAGTATTTT
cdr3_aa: CSANGLAEPTDTQYF

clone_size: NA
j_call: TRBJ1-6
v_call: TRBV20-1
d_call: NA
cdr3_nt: TGCAGTGCCGTGCTTCTGGGCTCCTATAATTCACCCCTCCACTTT
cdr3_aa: CSAVLLGSYNSPLHF

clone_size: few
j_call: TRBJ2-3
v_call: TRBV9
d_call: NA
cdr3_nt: TGTGCCAGCAGCGGTGTAATGACAGATACGCAGTATTTT
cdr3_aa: CASSGVMTDTQYF

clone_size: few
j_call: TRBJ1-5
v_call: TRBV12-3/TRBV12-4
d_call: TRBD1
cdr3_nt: TGTGCCAGCAGTTTAGTCTCCAGGGGGCCTTATCAGCCCCAGCATTTT
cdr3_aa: CASSLVSRGPYQPQHF